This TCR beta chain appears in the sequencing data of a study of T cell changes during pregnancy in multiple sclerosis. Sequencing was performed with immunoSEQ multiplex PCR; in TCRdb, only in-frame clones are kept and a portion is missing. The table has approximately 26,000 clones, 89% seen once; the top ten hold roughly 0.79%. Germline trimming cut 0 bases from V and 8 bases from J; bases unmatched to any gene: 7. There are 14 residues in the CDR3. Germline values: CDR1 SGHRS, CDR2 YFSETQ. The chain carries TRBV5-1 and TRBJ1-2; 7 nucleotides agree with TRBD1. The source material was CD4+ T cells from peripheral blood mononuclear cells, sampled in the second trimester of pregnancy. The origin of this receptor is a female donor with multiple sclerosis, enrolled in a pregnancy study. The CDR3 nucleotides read TGCGCCAGCAGCTTGGTAGGGGGCCGGGTAGGCTACACCTTC. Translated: CASSLVGGRVGYTF.